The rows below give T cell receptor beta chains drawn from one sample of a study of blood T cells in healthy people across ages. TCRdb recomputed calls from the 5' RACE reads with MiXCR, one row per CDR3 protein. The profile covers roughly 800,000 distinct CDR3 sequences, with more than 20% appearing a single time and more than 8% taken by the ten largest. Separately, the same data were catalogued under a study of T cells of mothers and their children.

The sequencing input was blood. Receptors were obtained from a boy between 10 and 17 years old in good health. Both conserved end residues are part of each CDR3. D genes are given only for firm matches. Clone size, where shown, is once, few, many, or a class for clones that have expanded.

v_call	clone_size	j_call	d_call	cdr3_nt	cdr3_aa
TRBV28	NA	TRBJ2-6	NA	TGTGCCAGCAGTGCGCTACCTGGGGCCAACGTCCTGACTTTC	CASSALPGANVLTF
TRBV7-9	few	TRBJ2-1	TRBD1	TGTGCCAGCAGCTCTAACAGGGGGGCGAAAGAGCAGTTCTTC	CASSSNRGAKEQFF
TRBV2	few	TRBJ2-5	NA	TGTGCCAGCATCCGGACCGAAGGGAAGGGGGCCCAGTACTTC	CASIRTEGKGAQYF
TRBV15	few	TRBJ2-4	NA	TGTGCCACCAGCCCTTCGGGGACGGCACTTATACAGTACTTC	CATSPSGTALIQYF
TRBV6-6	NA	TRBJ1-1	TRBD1	TGTGCCAGCAGTTCACCAACAGGGGTCCAGACTGAAGCTTTCTTT	CASSSPTGVQTEAFF
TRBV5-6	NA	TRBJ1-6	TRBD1	TGTGCCAGCAGCCCTCGACAGGGCCTCGGGGTGTCCCTCCACTTT	CASSPRQGLGVSLHF
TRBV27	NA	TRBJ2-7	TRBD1	TGTGCCAGCAGTAGGGCAGGGGGTGCCTACGAGCAGTACTTC	CASSRAGGAYEQYF
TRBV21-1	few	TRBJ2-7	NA	TGTGCCAGCAGAAACGGGACGTGGGACCAATATTGCTACGACGAGCAGTACTTC	CASRNGTWDQYCYDEQYF
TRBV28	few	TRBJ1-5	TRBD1	TGTGCCAGCAGTTCCCTGGGGCTGACAGGGTCGAGGCAGCCCCAGCATTTT	CASSSLGLTGSRQPQHF
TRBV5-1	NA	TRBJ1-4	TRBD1	TGCGCCAGCAGCTTCGGACAGGGTTTGGAAAAACAGTTTTTT	CASSFGQGLEKQFF
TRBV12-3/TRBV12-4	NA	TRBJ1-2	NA	TGTGCCAGCAGTCCCAATATCGGGGGTTGGGCAGGGTACAATGGCTACACCTTC	CASSPNIGGWAGYNGYTF
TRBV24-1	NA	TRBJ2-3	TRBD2	TGTGCCACCAGTACTAGCGGAACGTACACAGATACGCAGTATTTT	CATSTSGTYTDTQYF
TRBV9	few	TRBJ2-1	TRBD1	TGTGCCAGCAGCGCAGGGACAGTGAACAATGAGCAGTTCTTC	CASSAGTVNNEQFF
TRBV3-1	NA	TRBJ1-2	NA	TGTGCCAGCAGCCAAGTGGGGGGCAACTATGGCTACACCTTC	CASSQVGGNYGYTF
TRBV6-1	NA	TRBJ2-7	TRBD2	TGTGCCAGCAGAGTATCCCCGGGACTAGCACATCACGAGCAGTACTTC	CASRVSPGLAHHEQYF
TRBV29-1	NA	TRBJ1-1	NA	TGCAGCGTGAAAGCGACAGAAGCTTTCTTT	CSVKATEAFF
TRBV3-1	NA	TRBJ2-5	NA	TGTGCCAGCAGGGGGGACTCCGCGAAGACCCAGTACTTC	CASRGDSAKTQYF
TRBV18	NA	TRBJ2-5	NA	TGTGCCAGCTCACCACTGACTGAAGAGACCCAGTACTTC	CASSPLTEETQYF
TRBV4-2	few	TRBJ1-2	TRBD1	TGTGCCAGCAGCCAAGGGGGGACAGAGTCATTATATGGCTACACCTTC	CASSQGGTESLYGYTF
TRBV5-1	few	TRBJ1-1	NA	TGCGCCAGCAGCTTGGGCCCTGCTTGGGGCACTGAAGCTTTCTTT	CASSLGPAWGTEAFF
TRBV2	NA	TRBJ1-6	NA	TGTGCCAGCAGTGAACCTGGGGGTAATTCACCCCTCCACTTT	CASSEPGGNSPLHF
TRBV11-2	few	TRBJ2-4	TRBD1	TGTGCCAGCAGCTTAGTTTGGACAGGGGTCCTAGCCAAAAACATTCAGTACTTC	CASSLVWTGVLAKNIQYF
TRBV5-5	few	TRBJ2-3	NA	TGTGCCAGCAGTCTCGGGGACTCTCTTTTTAGCACAGATACGCAGTATTTT	CASSLGDSLFSTDTQYF
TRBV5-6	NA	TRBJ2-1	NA	TGTGCCAGCAGCTTGGTTGGACAGCTATACAATGAGCAGTTCTTC	CASSLVGQLYNEQFF
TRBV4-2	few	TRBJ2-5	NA	TGTGCCAGCAGCCAAGACAGGGGGGCGCAAGAGACCCAGTACTTC	CASSQDRGAQETQYF
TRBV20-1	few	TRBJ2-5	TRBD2	TGCAGTGCCTTGCCAGCGGGGGAACAAGAGACCCAGTACTTC	CSALPAGEQETQYF
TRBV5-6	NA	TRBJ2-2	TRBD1	TGTGCCAGCAGCCGGGACAGGCGCGCCGGGGAGCTGTTTTTT	CASSRDRRAGELFF
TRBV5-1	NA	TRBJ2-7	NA	TGCGCCAGCAGCCCCCTGAGCAGTTTGGGGTCCTACGAGCAGTACTTC	CASSPLSSLGSYEQYF
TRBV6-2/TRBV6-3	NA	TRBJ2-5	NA	TGTGCCAGCAGTCTGACACAGTACCAAGAGACCCAGTACTTC	CASSLTQYQETQYF
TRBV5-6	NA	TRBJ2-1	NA	TGTGCCAGCAGCTTGTTACGGGGAAGATACAATGAGCAGTTCTTC	CASSLLRGRYNEQFF